This T cell receptor beta chain stems from a study of cytomegalovirus exposure and HLA in healthy donors. Overall study findings and caveats: Earlier analysis found most TCR beta V segments productive about 87% or about 30% of the time. The majority of TCR sequences were rare, yet some public TCRs appeared in many donors. A list of about 180 TCR beta chains associated with cytomegalovirus was given.

Germline CDR1 reads SGHKS; CDR2 reads YYEKEE (reference sequence). V shed 3 bases and J shed 0 bases, with 10 bases lying between them. The CDR3 is made up of 15 amino acids. Primers: 60 Vbeta forward and 13 Jbeta reverse. Original data processing: In a later analysis, the count reached about 82 million unique TCR beta chains, with around 10 million shared. Produced via immunoSEQ multiplex PCR; TCRdb's table is partial and in-frame only. The V and J calls and the clone size are those of that table, but D and trimming were determined from the DNA. The sample gives about 120,000 clones, around two thirds of which show up once; roughly 9.8% is in the top ten. With regard to this clone: Its specificity is not known.

The sequenced material came from PBMCs. The TCR was taken from a woman aged 40 to 50 in good health and CMV-seropositive. V usage is TRBV5-5 and J usage is TRBJ2-1; D is perhaps TRBD1 (5 bases). The CDR3: CASSSAQGSYNEQFF. CDR3 in DNA: TGTGCCAGCAGCTCCGCGCAGGGCTCCTACAATGAGCAGTTCTTC.